This T cell receptor (beta chain) was obtained from a study of early T cells in non-severe SARS-CoV-2 infection. Study information: Unpaired chains resulted from sequencing bulk RNA of unsorted whole blood.

Unique molecular identifiers were added to individual cDNA molecules. MiXCR, run by TCRdb on the 5' RACE reads, gives a single entry per CDR3 protein. The sample lists around 60,000 distinct CDR3 sequences, around 21% occurring once. Per germline, CDR1 MGHRA and CDR2 YSYEKL. V lost 3 bases to trimming and J lost 1 base, with 9 bases between them. This CDR3 region has 14 residues. This clonotype was observed a few times. Its antigen is undetermined. The study, taken as a whole, reports: In VDJdb matching, anti-spike CD8 responses were favored while private and CD4 specificities went missing.

Here the sequenced sample was whole blood, taken at baseline. The receptor comes from an adult who was a healthcare worker with PCR-confirmed SARS-CoV-2 infection or an uninfected control (not recorded which). This chain joins TRBV4-1 and TRBJ1-1; D not resolved. This chain's CDR3 is CASSHPAQNTEAFF. The CDR3 DNA reads as TGCGCCAGCAGCCACCCGGCCCAGAACACTGAAGCTTTCTTT.